These 9 T cell receptor beta chains share one sample of origin, sequenced in a study of CD8+ T cells in alopecia areata. Treatment reported: oral pan-JAK inhibitor, 5-10 mg twice daily. Sequencing relied on a cDNA template that was reverse transcribed from extracted RNA. Assay: immunoSEQ multiplex PCR; the TCRdb copy retains only in-frame clones and omits some. The sample includes 150,000 to 200,000 clones, roughly 53% of them seen just once. Sequenced material: CD8+ T cells sorted from blood, taken at week 24, from a patient treated with tofacitinib. The receptors originated from a human donor with alopecia areata.

The chain combines TRBV7-9 with TRBJ1-5; no clear D. The CDR3 is made up of 14 amino acids. Germline V CDR1 and CDR2: SEHNR, FQNEAQ (reference sequence). Trimming left V 3 bases short and J 1 base short, with 7 bases between. CDR3 residues: CASSLLGSNQPQHF. CDR3 in DNA: TGTGCCAGCAGCTTGTTAGGCAGCAATCAGCCCCAGCATTTT. The whole variable domain, filled in from reference TRBV7-9 and TRBJ1-5, reads DTGVSQNPRHKITKRGQNVTFRCDPISEHNRLYWYRQTLGQGPEFLTYFQNEAQLEKSRLLSDRFSAERPKGSFSTLEIQRTEQGDSAMYLCASSLLGSNQPQHFGDGTRLSIL.

This chain connects TRBV4-1 to TRBJ2-3, with D maybe TRBD2 (6 bases). V was pared by 8 bases and J by 7 bases, with 22 bases between. Germline V gene lookup returns CDR1 MGHRA and CDR2 YSYEKL. CDR3 length equals 15 residues. In DNA form, the CDR3 reads TGCGCCAGCGAATTAACCCCGGAGGGAATGAATACGCAGTATTTT. It encodes CASELTPEGMNTQYF.

The gene calls are TRBV7-9 and TRBJ1-1; D gene ambiguous. Germline CDR1 and CDR2: SEHNR and FQNEAQ (reference sequence). This CDR3 has 12 residues. Trimming took 5 bases from V and 4 from J, leaving 8 bases between them. The CDR3 bases are TGTGCCAGCAGCCTGCCCGCCACTGAAGCTTTCTTT. Translated, it gives CASSLPATEAFF.

The chain has TRBV10-3 and TRBJ1-1; D gene unclear. Between the trimmed V and J ends, which lost 2 bases and 6 bases, there was a span of 10 bases. Germline lookup yields CDR1 ENHRY and CDR2 SYGVKD. The CDR3 has 13 residues. The chain's CDR3 is CAISEPGIAEAFF. In DNA, the CDR3 is TGTGCCATCAGTGAGCCGGGTATCGCTGAAGCTTTCTTT.

This clone showed up just a few times. This rearrangement joins TRBV29-1 to TRBJ1-2, with 8 bases identical to TRBD1. Germline V gene sequence: CDR1 SQVTM, CDR2 ANQGSEA. Trimming at V came to 0 bases and at J to 3 bases, leaving 9 bases not matched to a gene. CDR3 length: 16 amino acids. The CDR3 loop is CSVEDLGRGQDYGYTF. CDR3 in DNA: TGCAGCGTTGAAGATCTGGGCAGGGGGCAGGACTATGGCTACACCTTC.

The chain joins TRBV30 to TRBJ1-5, with 8 bases aligning to TRBD1. The CDR3 length is 15 residues. V was pared by 4 bases and J by 2 bases, with 7 bases of the junction left unmatched. Germline lookup yields CDR1 GTSNPN and CDR2 SVGIG (reference sequence). The CDR3 sequence is CAWTGGEGGNQPQHF. CDR3 nucleotide sequence: TGTGCCTGGACAGGGGGCGAAGGGGGCAATCAGCCCCAGCATTTT.

The V gene is TRBV2, the J gene TRBJ2-3; TRBD1 matches 8 bases. The CDR3 has 16 amino acids. The V and J ends lost 7 bases and 3 bases, in that order; junction bases with no gene match: 12. Per germline, CDR1 SNHLY and CDR2 FYNNEI. CDR3 amino acids: CASTMDRERGTDTQYF. Here the CDR3 DNA reads TGTGCCAGCACAATGGACAGGGAGAGAGGAACAGATACGCAGTATTTT.

A single count supports this clone. This chain joins TRBV29-1 and TRBJ2-3; unclear D gene. CDR3 length: 11 amino acids. Germline V lookup: CDR1 SQVTM, CDR2 ANQGSEA. V was cut by 4 bases and J by 4 bases, with 6 bases left in between. Here the CDR3 DNA reads TGCAGCGTTGTCTCTCCAGATACGCAGTATTTT. It encodes CSVVSPDTQYF.

The chain combines TRBV6-6 with TRBJ1-1; D call uncertain. V was pared by 6 bases and J by 7 bases, with 9 bases between. Germline lookup yields CDR1 MNHNY and CDR2 SVGAGI (reference sequence). CDR3 size: 11 residues. The CDR3 loop is CASSLGSEAFF. DNA of the CDR3: TGTGCCAGCAGCTTAGGGAGTGAAGCTTTCTTT.